This T cell receptor beta chain was obtained from a study of OX40 agonist ivuxolimab in advanced cancers. Study at large: Patients achieving partial responses numbered three: one hepatocellular carcinoma case and two cutaneous melanoma cases.

Profiling relied on immunoSEQ multiplex PCR, and the TCRdb table lists in-frame clones only, not all of them. In the table there are fewer than 85,000 clones, over 75% of which are singletons. Turning to this clone: Its antigen is undetermined.

Findings and limits, study-wide: Relative to CD4+ cells, CD8+ T cells on average had more expanded clones.

CDR1 SNHLY and CDR2 FYNNEI come from the germline V gene. V was pared by 5 bases and J by 1 base, with 5 bases of the junction left unmatched. The CDR3 covers 16 residues. The sequences come from CD4+ or CD8+ T cells sorted from blood, collected in a trial of the OX40 agonist ivuxolimab. V is TRBV2 and J is TRBJ2-2, with TRBD2 matching over 9 bases. This clonotype was obtained from an adult with an advanced solid tumor such as melanoma, head and neck, liver or kidney cancer. CDR3 in amino acids: CASSLAGGQNTGELFF. CDR3 DNA: TGTGCCAGCAGTCTGGCGGGGGGGCAGAACACCGGGGAGCTGTTTTTT. Based on the CDR3 plus reference TRBV2 and TRBJ2-2, the full variable domain is EPEVTQTPSHQVTQMGQEVILRCVPISNHLYFYWYRQILGQKVEFLVSFYNNEISEKSEIFDDQFSVERPDGSNFTLKIRSTKLEDSAMYFCASSLAGGQNTGELFFGEGSRLTVL.